This T cell receptor (beta chain) appears in the sequencing data of a study of shared clonotypes between healthy human individuals. The study's findings and limits: Rarefaction gave evidence that sorted-subset sequencing remained incomplete despite large depth. Clonotype sharing among donors was expected to depend on sequencing depth.

The ends were cut back, 2 bases at V and 5 bases at J, with 9 bases in the middle. The germline CDR1 and CDR2 sequences are MNHEY and SVGAGI. There are 13 residues in the CDR3. This clone appeared once. Its antigen is not known. Subsets obtained from CD4+ cells comprised CD45RA+ naive and CD45RA-negative memory cells. Libraries were prepared by immunoSEQ multiplex PCR; TCRdb keeps only in-frame clonotypes and omits some of them. The sample consists of hundreds of thousands of clones, around 74% of them appearing once. The sample consisted of memory CD4+ T cells sorted from blood. Subset meaning: CD45RA-negative fraction. The chain combines TRBV6-5 with TRBJ1-1, with TRBD1 as a possible D gene (5 bases). This sequence was found in a woman aged 25 to 39 in good health. The CDR3 loop reads CASSYGGKTEAFF. As DNA, the CDR3 is TGTGCCAGCAGTTACGGGGGGAAGACTGAAGCTTTCTTT.